This T cell receptor beta chain derives from a study of cytomegalovirus exposure and HLA in healthy donors. Study information: Early release data held about 92 million unique TCRs from HLA-typed donors. The study, taken as a whole, reports: Available immune exposure information was restricted to CMV serostatus only. With later analysis, a missense DCLRE1C variant became linked to TCR beta V- and J-gene trimming.

Healthy donors of bone marrow made up the group. PCR primers comprised 60 Vbeta and 13 Jbeta primers. The assay was immunoSEQ multiplex PCR, and TCRdb's table has in-frame clones only and misses some. The repertoire holds 150,000 to 200,000 clones, with under 80% as singletons. This CDR3 is 14 amino acids long. Trimming shortened V by 5 bases and J by 3 bases, and 11 bases separated the two germline ends. CDR1 is SEHNR and CDR2 is FQNEAQ in the germline V gene (reference sequence). As for this clone: The antigen is undetermined.

The sample comprised PBMCs. The chain combines TRBV7-9 with TRBJ2-1; possibly TRBD2 for D (5 bases). This TCR came from a human donor in good health. CDR3 nucleotide sequence: TGTGCCAGCAGCAAGCCCGGACTCTACAATGAGCAGTTCTTC. Translation: CASSKPGLYNEQFF.